Below are 11 T cell receptor beta chains sequenced from a single sample in a study of long-term antiretroviral therapy in people with HIV. The assay used was immunoSEQ (version v3.0), run at survey level. Profiling relied on immunoSEQ multiplex PCR, and the TCRdb table lists in-frame clones only, not all of them. The table includes nearly 50,000 clones, 84% detected once. The source material was unsorted PBMCs, sampled 0.8 years after starting antiretroviral therapy. The receptors were sampled from a young woman with HIV.

This clone was observed a handful of times. V is TRBV2 and J is TRBJ1-3; TRBD1 might be the D (5 bases). This CDR3 has 15 amino acids. Germline CDR1 SNHLY, CDR2 FYNNEI. The V end was cut by 6 bases, the J end by 5 bases, with 17 bases between. The CDR3 here is CASRSIRDPRNTIYF. CDR3 DNA sequence: TGTGCCAGCAGGAGCATCCGGGACCCTAGAAACACCATATATTTT.

This clone was observed a single time. The chain uses TRBV10-2 and TRBJ2-5; TRBD2 agrees at 12 bases. V was pared by 2 bases and J by 4 bases, with 5 bases of the junction left unmatched. CDR1 and CDR2 (germline): WSHSY, SAAADI. The CDR3 is made up of 16 amino acids. The CDR3 protein is CASSEPLAGGGETQYF. The CDR3 DNA is TGCGCCAGCAGTGAGCCACTAGCGGGAGGTGGAGAGACCCAGTACTTC.

The chain carries TRBV6-1 and TRBJ2-1; 10 nucleotides line up with TRBD2. Germline V gene sequence: CDR1 MNHNS, CDR2 SASEGT. The CDR3 spans 15 residues. V lost 4 bases, J lost 3 bases, and 3 bases stayed unmatched. CDR3 residues: CASSGSGRNYNEQFF. As DNA, the CDR3 is TGTGCCAGCAGTGGTAGCGGGAGGAACTACAATGAGCAGTTCTTC.

This clone was seen a handful of times. The chain uses TRBV7-8 and TRBJ1-2; unclear D gene. Between the trimmed V and J ends, which lost 1 base and 7 bases, there was a span of 13 bases. The germline CDR1 and CDR2 sequences are SGHVS and FQNEAQ. This CDR3 comprises 14 residues. The CDR3 sequence is CASSLDFLRAGYTF. In DNA form, the CDR3 reads TGTGCCAGCAGCTTAGACTTCCTTCGGGCTGGCTACACCTTC.

This clone is a singleton in its sample. The rearrangement links TRBV11-2 to TRBJ2-2; 12 bases line up with TRBD2. V gave up 6 bases and J gave up 1 base; unmatched junction bases: 12. CDR1 is SGHAT, CDR2 FQNNGV, per germline. This CDR3 has 19 residues. Written as DNA, the CDR3 is TGTGCCAGCAGAACCAGGACTAGCGGGATCCCGGGGAACACCGGGGAGCTGTTTTTT. It specifies CASRTRTSGIPGNTGELFF.

The chain uses TRBV10-3 and TRBJ1-4; D uncertain. V shed 6 bases and J shed 4 bases, with 3 bases lying between them. The CDR3 consists of 11 residues. Germline CDR1 is ENHRY and CDR2 is SYGVKD. Here the CDR3 reads CAIRDNEKLFF. The DNA of the CDR3 is TGTGCCATCAGGGATAATGAAAAACTGTTTTTT.

The V and J genes are TRBV18 and TRBJ2-7; 10 bases align to TRBD2. Germline trimming cut 3 bases from V and 0 bases from J; bases unmatched to any gene: 2. Germline V gene lookup returns CDR1 KGHSH and CDR2 LQKENI. The CDR3 has 15 amino acids. CDR3 amino acids: CASSPTSGPSYEQYF. The CDR3 region has the DNA TGTGCCAGCTCACCGACTAGCGGGCCCTCCTACGAGCAGTACTTC.

V is TRBV7-9 and J is TRBJ1-1; possible D gene TRBD1, 6 bases. The CDR3 is 15 residues long. V was trimmed by 0 bases and J by 5 bases, leaving 13 bases between them. Germline V gives CDR1 SEHNR, CDR2 FQNEAQ (reference sequence). This CDR3 reads CASSLAMGRGTEAFF. In DNA form, the CDR3 reads TGTGCCAGCAGCTTAGCTATGGGCAGGGGAACTGAAGCTTTCTTT.

This clone has a single count. CDR3 in amino acids: CASSRDRGPYNEQFF. CDR3 DNA: TGTGCCAGCAGTCGGGACAGGGGGCCGTACAATGAGCAGTTCTTC. This sequence joins TRBV6-5 and TRBJ2-1, with 12 bases matching TRBD1. V was pared by 5 bases and J by 4 bases, with 3 bases of the junction left unmatched. The germline V gene encodes CDR1 MNHEY and CDR2 SVGAGI. This CDR3 has 15 amino acids.

This clone was seen a single time. The chain has TRBV19 and TRBJ1-5; the D is unclear. Trimming shortened V by 1 base and J by 4 bases, and 8 bases separated the two germline ends. This CDR3 spans 14 amino acids. CDR1 is LNHDA, CDR2 SQIVND, per germline (reference sequence). The CDR3 region has the DNA TGTGCCAGTAGTATAGGCGCGGATAATCAGCCCCAGCATTTT. It codes for CASSIGADNQPQHF. The full variable domain, rest sourced from reference TRBV19 and TRBJ1-5, is DGGITQSPKYLFRKEGQNVTLSCEQNLNHDAMYWYRQDPGQGLRLIYYSQIVNDFQKGDIAEGYSVSREKKESFPLTVTSAQKNPTAFYLCASSIGADNQPQHFGDGTRLSIL.

This rearrangement joins TRBV5-1 to TRBJ2-1; 10 nucleotides align to TRBD2. This CDR3 spans 17 amino acids. Unmatched junction bases numbered 12, after V lost 3 bases and J lost 6 bases. Germline values: CDR1 SGHRS, CDR2 YFSETQ. In DNA, the CDR3 is TGCGCCAGCAGCTCTTTAGCGGGAGGTTTTCTAATCAATGAGCAGTTCTTC. Amino acids: CASSSLAGGFLINEQFF.